The rows below give T cell receptor beta chains drawn from one sample of a study of cytomegalovirus exposure and HLA in healthy donors. Clones were sequenced by immunoSEQ multiplex PCR, and TCRdb holds only the in-frame ones, with some missing. The table records over 100,000 clones, approximately 64% of them present only once. The sample taken for sequencing was PBMCs. The receptors here all came from a woman aged 40 to 55 in good health and CMV-seronegative. Each CDR3 is given with its conserved first and last residue. D genes are given only for firm matches. Clone size is not always given. Where it is, it says once, few, many or a class for expanded clones.

v_call	j_call	d_call	clone_size	cdr3_nt	cdr3_aa
TRBV11-2	TRBJ1-1	.	.	TGTGCCAGCAGCTCGGGAGGAATGAACACTGAAGCTTTCTTT	CASSSGGMNTEAFF
TRBV30	TRBJ2-5	.	.	TGTGCCTGGACCGACCAAGAGACCCAGTACTTC	CAWTDQETQYF
TRBV19	TRBJ1-5	.	.	TGTGCCAGTACCAACCACCCAGGTCAGCCCCAGCATTTT	CASTNHPGQPQHF
TRBV9	TRBJ2-3	TRBD2	once	TGTGCCAGCAGCGTGGGGACTAGGGGCAGCACAGATACGCAGTATTTT	CASSVGTRGSTDTQYF
TRBV19	TRBJ1-2	.	.	TGTGCCACCAGCCCCCCGGAGAGGTATGGCTACACCTTC	CATSPPERYGYTF
TRBV7-7	TRBJ2-5	TRBD1	.	TGTGCCAGCAGCTTAACGGGACAGGGGTCGCGGGAGACCCAGTACTTC	CASSLTGQGSRETQYF
TRBV5-1	TRBJ1-1	TRBD1	.	TGCGCCAGCAGCTTGGGGACGGGACAGGAGGCTTTCTTT	CASSLGTGQEAFF
TRBV5-6	TRBJ1-3	.	.	TGTGCCAGCAGCTTGAGGCGGCACTCTGGAAACACCATATATTTT	CASSLRRHSGNTIYF
TRBV6-1	TRBJ2-3	TRBD2	.	TGTGCCAGCAGTGGGGGAGGGGATGTAGATACGCAGTATTTT	CASSGGGDVDTQYF
TRBV6-4	TRBJ1-1	.	.	TGTGCCAGCAGTGACTCGCCGGGTGGAAACACTGAAGCTTTCTTT	CASSDSPGGNTEAFF
TRBV19	TRBJ1-1	.	.	TGTGCCACCATAGCCAAGACTGAAGCTTTCTTT	CATIAKTEAFF
TRBV10-3	TRBJ2-1	TRBD1	.	TGTGCCATCAGTGGGCCCTCGGGACAGGACGATATAGAGCAGTTCTTC	CAISGPSGQDDIEQFF
TRBV10-3	TRBJ1-1	TRBD1	.	TGTGCCATCACTAGGGGGGCAGGGGGCGCGTCCGAGGCTTTCTTT	CAITRGAGGASEAFF
TRBV9	TRBJ1-1	TRBD1	.	TGTGCCAGCAGCCGGGGACAGGGTAGGACTGAAGCTTTCTTT	CASSRGQGRTEAFF
TRBV29-1	TRBJ1-2	TRBD1	.	TGCAGCGAAGGGGGCGGCCCTTATCTTTCCTATGGCTACACCTTC	CSEGGGPYLSYGYTF
TRBV5-8	TRBJ1-4	.	few	TGTGCCAGCAGCTTAAACAGGATGGTTAATGAAAAACTGTTTTTT	CASSLNRMVNEKLFF
TRBV18	TRBJ2-7	TRBD1	.	TGTGCCAGCTCCCCTCCGGGACAGGGTACCTACGAGCAGTACTTC	CASSPPGQGTYEQYF
TRBV5-1	TRBJ2-2	.	.	TGCGCCAGCACCTCCGGACTCCTCACCGGGGAGCTGTTTTTT	CASTSGLLTGELFF
TRBV9	TRBJ1-1	.	few	TGTGCCAGCAGCGTAGTAGGGGGAGTTGAAGCTTTCTTT	CASSVVGGVEAFF
TRBV13	TRBJ1-4	.	.	TGTGCCAGCAGTTTAGGACGCGGTAATGAAAAACTGTTTTTT	CASSLGRGNEKLFF
TRBV4-2	TRBJ1-2	.	once	TGTGCCAGCAGCCAACGGGGGGGCTATGGCTACACCTTC	CASSQRGGYGYTF
TRBV29-1	TRBJ1-2	.	.	TGCAGCGTCCCGGGGTTCTATGGCTACACCTTC	CSVPGFYGYTF
TRBV19	TRBJ1-2	.	few	TGTGCCAGTATGGAGGATGGCTACACCTTC	CASMEDGYTF
TRBV30	TRBJ1-4	TRBD1	.	TGTGCCTGGAGTCCTCTGGGACAGGGGGAAGAAAAACTGTTTTTT	CAWSPLGQGEEKLFF
TRBV6-4	TRBJ2-3	TRBD2	.	TGTGCCAGCAGTGGGACTAGCGGCACAGATACGCAGTATTTT	CASSGTSGTDTQYF
TRBV7-2	TRBJ1-1	.	.	TGTGCCAGCAGCTTAGCGCTTCCGGCTGAAGCTTTCTTT	CASSLALPAEAFF
TRBV30	TRBJ2-6	.	.	TGTGCCTGGAGTGAAACAGGAGCCTCTGGGGCCAACGTCCTGACTTTC	CAWSETGASGANVLTF
TRBV6-6	TRBJ2-1	TRBD2	few	TGTGCCAGCAGTTACCCCGCTAGCGGGGGGGCCGGTGAGCAGTTCTTC	CASSYPASGGAGEQFF
TRBV30	TRBJ2-7	TRBD1	.	TGTGCCTGGACACAGGGGATCTACGAGCAGTACTTC	CAWTQGIYEQYF
TRBV4-2	TRBJ1-6	.	.	TGTGCCAGCAGCCACGGGGGGGATTCCGGTAATTCACCCCTCCACTTT	CASSHGGDSGNSPLHF
TRBV5-8	TRBJ2-7	.	.	TGTGCCAGCAGCTTGCCCCTAGACAGGACGAATAACTACGAGCAGTACTTC	CASSLPLDRTNNYEQYF
TRBV19	TRBJ2-7	TRBD1	.	TGTGCCAGTAGTCCCGGACAGGGCACTTACGAGCAGTACTTC	CASSPGQGTYEQYF
TRBV4-2	TRBJ1-1	.	.	TGTGCCAGCAGCCAAGGCGGAACGGTGAACACTGAAGCTTTCTTT	CASSQGGTVNTEAFF
TRBV27	TRBJ1-1	TRBD1	few	TGTGCCAGCAGTGCCGGGACAGGGGGCAACACTGAAGCTTTCTTT	CASSAGTGGNTEAFF